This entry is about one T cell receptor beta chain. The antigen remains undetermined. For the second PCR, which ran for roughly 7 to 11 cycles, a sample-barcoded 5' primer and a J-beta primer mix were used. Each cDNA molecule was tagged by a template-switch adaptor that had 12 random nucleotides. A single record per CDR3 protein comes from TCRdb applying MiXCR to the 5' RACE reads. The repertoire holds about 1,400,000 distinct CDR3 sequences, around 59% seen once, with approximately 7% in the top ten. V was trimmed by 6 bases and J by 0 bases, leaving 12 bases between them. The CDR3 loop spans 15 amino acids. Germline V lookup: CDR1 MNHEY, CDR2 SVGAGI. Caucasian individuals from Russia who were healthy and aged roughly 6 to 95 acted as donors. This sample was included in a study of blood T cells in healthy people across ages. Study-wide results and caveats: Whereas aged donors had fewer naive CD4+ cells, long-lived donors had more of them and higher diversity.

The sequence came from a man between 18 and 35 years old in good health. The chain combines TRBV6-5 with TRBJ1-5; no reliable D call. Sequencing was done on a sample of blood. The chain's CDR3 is CASSNDGNSNQPQHF. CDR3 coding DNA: TGTGCCAGCAGCAATGACGGGAATAGCAATCAGCCCCAGCATTTT.